This record concerns one T cell receptor (beta chain) sequence. Its antigen is currently not known. This sample was taken from a study of monozygotic twins with inflammatory bowel disease (dated by TCRdb to the late 2010s). Notes on the research overall: The complete study included around 30 monozygotic twin pairs: 19 IBD-discordant Danish pairs and nine German pairs, of which four were IBD-concordant and five were IBD-discordant. The search for disease-associated traits relied mainly on comparing, within discordant pairs, IBD patients with their genetically identical healthy co-twins. Each individual had, on average, about 151 000 unique TCRalpha sequences and 181 000 unique TCRbeta sequences available for analysis.

The cysteine opens and the phenylalanine closes a CDR3 of 14 amino acids. The DNA sequence is not available. CDR1 is given as LNHNV and CDR2 as YYDKDF, both from the germline V gene (reference sequence). The library was produced with 5' RACE. Each TCR library was prepared from around 3,400 ng of total RNA. For each sample, cDNA synthesis with SMARTScribe reverse transcriptase was split into eight separate reactions. Unique molecular identifiers containing a 6-nucleotide sample barcode were introduced through template switching during cDNA synthesis. Amplification of TCRalpha and TCRbeta cDNA involved two nested PCRs of about 15 and 9 cycles, and each PCR was followed by bead purification. Before amplification, the cDNA was treated with uracil DNA-glycosylase and purified using the QIAquick PCR purification kit. The second PCR was the step at which Illumina TruSeq-compatible adapters and sample-specific barcodes were added. TapeStation and Qubit were used to check library quality and concentration, and 4.5 to 6 ng of each library was pooled. The pooled libraries were sequenced with 2 x 100 bp reads and custom sequencing primers on an Illumina HiSeq2500 single-index Rapid Run. The original pipeline was this. MiGEC version 1.2.6 was used for UMI-based consensus assembly, which corrected PCR and sequencing errors. MiXCR version 2.1.1 was used for V(D)J alignment, clonotype assembly and CDR3 extraction. Gene usage, clonotype sharing and MAIT/NKT TCR abundance were normalised by analysing the top 1000, 10 000 and 20 000 clonotypes per sample. After downsampling to 27 000 UMIs, diversity was calculated as the inverse Simpson index using the vegan R package. Paired Mann-Whitney U tests on discordant twin pairs were used, with Benjamini-Hochberg multiple-testing correction. TCRdb reprocessed the reads, and each CDR3 protein sequence is entered once, without DNA. The V and J calls were determined by TCRdb, not by the authors. The sample's table covers 420,000 or so distinct CDR3 sequences. The top ten clonotypes cover roughly 2.5% of the sample.

Study-wide findings and limitations: Measured by the inverse Simpson index, TCRbeta repertoire diversity was lower in IBD patients than in their healthy co-twins. Fewer clonotypes were shared with other individuals by IBD patients than by healthy twins, most markedly in patients showing signs of disease activity. Different T cell subtypes could not be distinguished in the analysis. Repertoire similarity did not differ between concordant and discordant twins, which could be due to limited statistical power. Differing immunosuppressive treatments among patients may have added background noise and inter-individual variability to the repertoires. The results gave no support for a single strong signal or clonotype linked to IBD.

From each donor, an approximately 2.5 ml peripheral blood sample was collected into PAXgene tubes and stored at -80 degrees C. Without T cell sorting, total RNA was isolated from whole blood using the PAXgene blood miRNA kit on an automated QIAcube. Peripheral blood from monozygotic twin pairs concordant or discordant for inflammatory bowel disease was subjected to deep TCRalpha and TCRbeta repertoire profiling with unique molecular barcoding. Smoking habits were recorded for all twin pairs, and individuals were classified as current, former or never smokers. Source material: blood. The receptor chain draws on TRBV15 and TRBJ2-3; TCRdb gives TRBD1 as the D gene, but with no DNA this cannot be confirmed. This clonotype was sampled from a human donor with ulcerative colitis or Crohn's disease, or a healthy co-twin of an affected twin (not recorded which). The CDR3 region: CATSRGGGTDTQYF.